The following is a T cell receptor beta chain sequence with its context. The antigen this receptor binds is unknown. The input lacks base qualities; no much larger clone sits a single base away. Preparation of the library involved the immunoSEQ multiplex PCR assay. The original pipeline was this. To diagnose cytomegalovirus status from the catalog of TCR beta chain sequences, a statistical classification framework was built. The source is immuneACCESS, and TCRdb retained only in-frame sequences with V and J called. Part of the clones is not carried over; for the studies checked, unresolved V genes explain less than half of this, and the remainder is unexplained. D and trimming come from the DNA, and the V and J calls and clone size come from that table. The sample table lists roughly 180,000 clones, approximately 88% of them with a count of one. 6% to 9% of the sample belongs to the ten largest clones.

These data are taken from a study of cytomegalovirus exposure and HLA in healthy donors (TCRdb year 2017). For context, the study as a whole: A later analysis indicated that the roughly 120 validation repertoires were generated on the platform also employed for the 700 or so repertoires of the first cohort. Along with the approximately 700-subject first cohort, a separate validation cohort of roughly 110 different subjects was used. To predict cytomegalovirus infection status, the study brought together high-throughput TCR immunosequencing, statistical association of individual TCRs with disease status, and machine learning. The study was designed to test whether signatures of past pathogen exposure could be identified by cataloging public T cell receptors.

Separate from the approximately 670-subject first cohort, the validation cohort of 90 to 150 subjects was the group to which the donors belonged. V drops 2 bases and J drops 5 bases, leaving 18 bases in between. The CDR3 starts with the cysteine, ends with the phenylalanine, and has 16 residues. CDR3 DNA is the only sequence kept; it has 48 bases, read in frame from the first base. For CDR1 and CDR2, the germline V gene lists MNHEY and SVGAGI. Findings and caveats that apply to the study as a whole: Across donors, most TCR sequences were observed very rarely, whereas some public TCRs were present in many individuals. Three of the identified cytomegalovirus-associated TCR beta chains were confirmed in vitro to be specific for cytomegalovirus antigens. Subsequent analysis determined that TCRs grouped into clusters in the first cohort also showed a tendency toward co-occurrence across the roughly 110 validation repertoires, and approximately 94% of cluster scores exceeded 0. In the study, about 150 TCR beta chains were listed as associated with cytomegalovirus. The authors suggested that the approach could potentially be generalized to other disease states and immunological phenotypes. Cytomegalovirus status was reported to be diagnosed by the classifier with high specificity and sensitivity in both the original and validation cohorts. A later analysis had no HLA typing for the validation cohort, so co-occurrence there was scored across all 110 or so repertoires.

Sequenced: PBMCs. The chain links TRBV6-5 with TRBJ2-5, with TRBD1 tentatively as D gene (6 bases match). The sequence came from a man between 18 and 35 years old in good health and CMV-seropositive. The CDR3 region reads CASSYAGGTRFETQYF. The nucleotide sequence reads TGTGCCAGCAGTTACGCTGGGGGCACGCGGTTCGAGACCCAGTACTTC.